The 23 T cell receptor beta chains reported below all come from one sample, sequenced in a study of T cell changes during pregnancy in multiple sclerosis. Assay used: immunoSEQ multiplex PCR; TCRdb lists only in-frame clones, some missing. The table records about 100,000 clones, approximately 90% of them present only once. This specimen was peripheral blood, taken in the third trimester of pregnancy. The source of these receptors is a female donor in good health, enrolled as a control in a pregnancy study.

A few counts support this clone. The chain is built from TRBV30 and TRBJ1-1, with TRBD1 matching over 10 bases. V was clipped by 0 bases and J by 4 bases; unmatched bases: 2. The CDR3 runs to 14 residues. Germline V gene sequence: CDR1 GTSNPN, CDR2 SVGIG (reference sequence). The CDR3 sequence: CAWSVGQGSTEAFF. DNA for the CDR3: TGTGCCTGGAGTGTGGGACAGGGGAGCACTGAAGCTTTCTTT.

The rearrangement links TRBV2 to TRBJ1-1; D is perhaps TRBD1 (5 bases). From germline, CDR1 is SNHLY and CDR2 FYNNEI. The germline V and J ends were trimmed by 2 bases and 1 base, with 5 bases remaining between them. The CDR3 sequence is 13 residues long. The DNA of the CDR3 is TGTGCCAGCAGTGAAAGGGGGAACACTGAAGCTTTCTTT. It encodes CASSERGNTEAFF.

V and J are TRBV18 and TRBJ1-2, with 7 bases matching TRBD1. Germline V gene data show CDR1 as KGHSH and CDR2 as LQKENI. The CDR3 is 14 residues long. V trimming: 3 bases; J trimming: 4 bases; junction bases outside the gene matches: 5. The CDR3 loop reads CASSPDRAFYGYTF. CDR3 in DNA: TGTGCCAGCTCACCCGACAGGGCTTTCTATGGCTACACCTTC.

The chain uses TRBV9 and TRBJ1-3; D is unresolved. Trimming pared 0 bases from V and 4 bases from J, leaving 8 bases between. CDR1 is SGDLS and CDR2 is YYNGEE in the germline V gene. This CDR3 spans 14 amino acids. CDR3 coding DNA: TGTGCCAGCAGCGTAGAAAGCGGAGGAAACACCATATATTTT. It is translated as CASSVESGGNTIYF. The variable domain in full, with the rest retrieved from reference TRBV9 and TRBJ1-3, is DSGVTQTPKHLITATGQRVTLRCSPRSGDLSVYWYQQSLDQGLQFLIQYYNGEERAKGNILERFSAQQFPDLHSELNLSSLELGDSALYFCASSVESGGNTIYFGEGSWLTVV.

The chain employs TRBV6-1 and TRBJ1-2; 8 nucleotides align to TRBD1. The CDR3 length is 13 residues. V was pared by 7 bases and J by 8 bases, with 9 bases of the junction left unmatched. Germline loops: CDR1 MNHNS, CDR2 SASEGT. Here the CDR3 reads CASIARGLEGYTF. CDR3 DNA: TGTGCCAGCATTGCCAGGGGGCTAGAGGGCTACACCTTC.

In nucleotides, the CDR3 is TGTGCCAGCTCACCACTCCAGCGGAGGACGTATGGGGCCAACGTCCTGACTTTC. As protein: CASSPLQRRTYGANVLTF. V usage is TRBV18 and J usage is TRBJ2-6, with a possible D match to TRBD2 (5 bases). The CDR3 runs 18 residues. V was clipped by 1 base and J by 3 bases, with 16 bases between them. Germline assignment: CDR1 KGHSH and CDR2 LQKENI.

This chain connects TRBV19 to TRBJ2-7, with D maybe TRBD2 (6 bases). The CDR3 is 15 amino acids. Trimming pared 6 bases from V and 0 bases from J, leaving 15 bases between. Germline lookup yields CDR1 LNHDA and CDR2 SQIVND (reference sequence). The CDR3 sequence is CASRTGTLDSYEQYF. Here the CDR3 DNA reads TGTGCCAGTAGGACCGGGACTCTAGACTCCTACGAGCAGTACTTC.

This chain uses TRBV7-3 with TRBJ1-2; TRBD1 matches at 7 bases. Trimming removed 4 bases from V and 8 bases from J; junction bases left unmatched: 7. CDR1 and CDR2 from the germline V gene are SGHTA and FQGTGA. The CDR3 is 13 residues long. The CDR3 sequence is CASSSGTGVGYTF. The CDR3 nucleotides are TGTGCCAGCAGCTCCGGCACAGGGGTCGGCTACACCTTC.

The chain carries TRBV11-3 and TRBJ2-5, with a tentative D call TRBD2 (6 bases). The CDR3 length is 13 residues. V was cut by 6 bases and J by 4 bases, with 12 bases left in between. CDR1 is SGHNT, CDR2 YENEEA, per germline. The CDR3: CASSPVGGETQYF. As DNA, the CDR3 is TGTGCCAGCAGTCCTGTCGGGGGAGAGACCCAGTACTTC.

The chain has TRBV27 and TRBJ1-1; D uncertain. The germline CDR1 and CDR2 sequences are MNHEY and SMNVEV (reference sequence). The CDR3 runs to 14 residues. Trimming stripped 5 bases from V and 0 bases from J, with 10 bases between. Here the CDR3 reads CASSPSGVNTEAFF. In nucleotides, the CDR3 is TGTGCCAGCAGTCCCTCCGGGGTGAACACTGAAGCTTTCTTT.

This chain links TRBV9 with TRBJ2-7; 7 bases agree with TRBD2. The CDR3 is 13 residues long. Germline V gene data show CDR1 as SGDLS and CDR2 as YYNGEE. The trim removed 3 bases at V and 5 bases at J, leaving 5 bases unmatched. The CDR3 sequence: CASSDRSGDEQYF. For the CDR3, the DNA is TGTGCCAGCAGCGACAGGAGCGGGGACGAGCAGTACTTC.

In regard to this clone: The junction and the germline gene differ at one end; a read error may be behind it. The chain employs TRBV7-7 and TRBJ2-5; 8 bases map to TRBD1. Germline CDR1 reads SSHAT; CDR2 reads FNYEAQ (reference sequence). The CDR3 has 15 amino acids. The CDR3 nucleotides are TGTGCTAGCAGCTTCGGGACAGGCATCCAAGAGACCCAGTACTTC. Its translation: CASSFGTGIQETQYF.

This chain uses TRBV6-6 with TRBJ1-6; D is perhaps TRBD1 (6 bases). The CDR3 consists of 14 residues. V was shortened by 6 bases and J by 10 bases, with 16 bases between the two germline ends. Germline V gives CDR1 MNHNY, CDR2 SVGAGI (reference sequence). CDR3 nucleotides: TGTGCCAGCAGCCATGGACAGCGTAAATCACCCCTCCACTTT. Encoded protein: CASSHGQRKSPLHF.

The genes are TRBV11-2 and TRBJ2-5; maybe TRBD2 (6 bases). Germline V gives CDR1 SGHAT, CDR2 FQNNGV. The CDR3 length is 16 residues. The germline V and J ends were trimmed by 1 base and 2 bases, with 14 bases remaining between them. CDR3 sequence: CASSLAGGVGQETQYF. CDR3 DNA: TGTGCCAGCAGCTTAGCAGGAGGGGTAGGGCAAGAGACCCAGTACTTC. The full variable domain, with the rest looked up from reference TRBV11-2 and TRBJ2-5, is EAGVAQSPRYKIIEKRQSVAFWCNPISGHATLYWYQQILGQGPKLLIQFQNNGVVDDSQLPKDRFSAERLKGVDSTLKIQPAKLEDSAVYLCASSLAGGVGQETQYFGPGTRLLVL.

A word on this clone: At one end, the junction sequence differs from germline, possibly due to a read error. The CDR3 region has the DNA TGTGCCAGCAGCTCTCAACAGGGTCGAGATTTT. This encodes CASSSQQGRDF. The chain has TRBV13 and TRBJ1-3; maybe TRBD1 (6 bases). Germline lookup yields CDR1 PRHDT and CDR2 FYEKMQ (reference sequence). The CDR3 runs to 11 residues.

The chain is built from TRBV6-5 and TRBJ1-1; tentative D call: TRBD1 (6 bases). The CDR3 contains 15 residues. V gave up 6 bases and J gave up 0 bases, with 14 bases separating them. Germline CDR1 is MNHEY and CDR2 is SVGAGI. In nucleotides, the CDR3 is TGTGCCAGCAGCACAGCAGGGGATATGAACACTGAAGCTTTCTTT. Amino acid sequence: CASSTAGDMNTEAFF.

This clone was found once. The chain employs TRBV4-2 and TRBJ2-1, with 7 nucleotides matching TRBD2. V lost 4 bases and J lost 4; bases outside the gene matches: 4. This CDR3 comprises 14 residues. Germline assignment: CDR1 LGHNA and CDR2 YNFKEQ. Written as DNA, the CDR3 is TGTGCCAGCAGCCGGGGGACTACATACAATGAGCAGTTCTTC. Its protein product is CASSRGTTYNEQFF.

The chain is built from TRBV11-1 and TRBJ2-7, with a tentative D call TRBD1 (5 bases). The V and J ends lost 2 bases and 0 bases respectively, with 14 bases between them. Germline lookup yields CDR1 SGHAT and CDR2 FQDESV (reference sequence). CDR3 length equals 16 residues. CDR3 region: CASSLNGRVSSYEQYF. The CDR3 DNA reads TGTGCCAGCAGCTTAAATGGCAGGGTAAGCTCCTACGAGCAGTACTTC. Filled out from reference TRBV11-1 and TRBJ2-7, the complete variable domain reads EAEVAQSPRYKITEKSQAVAFWCDPISGHATLYWYRQILGQGPELLVQFQDESVVDDSQLPKDRFSAERLKGVDSTLKIQPAELGDSAMYLCASSLNGRVSSYEQYFGPGTRLTVT.

This chain links TRBV29-1 with TRBJ2-7; 8 positions agree with TRBD1. V was pared by 7 bases and J by 8 bases, with 13 bases of the junction left unmatched. The CDR3 loop spans 13 amino acids. Germline V gives CDR1 SQVTM, CDR2 ANQGSEA. CDR3 protein: CSGAGTGLEQQYF. In DNA form, the CDR3 reads TGCAGCGGTGCCGGGACAGGTCTTGAGCAGCAGTACTTC.

V is TRBV2 and J is TRBJ2-1; 7 nucleotides align to TRBD2. V shed 5 bases, J shed 0 bases, and the junction held 13 bases outside the gene matches. CDR1 and CDR2 from the germline V gene are SNHLY and FYNNEI. This CDR3 spans 18 amino acids. This CDR3 is CASSFRISSGGSYNEQFF. The CDR3 DNA reads TGTGCCAGCAGTTTCCGTATCTCTTCGGGGGGCTCCTACAATGAGCAGTTCTTC.

This chain links TRBV10-3 with TRBJ1-2; D may be TRBD1 (6 bases). V lost 6 bases and J 6 bases, leaving 26 bases between the germline ends. The CDR3 is 17 amino acids. Germline V gives CDR1 ENHRY, CDR2 SYGVKD. The DNA of the CDR3 is TGTGCCATCAGAAGTGCAACGAGAGACACAGGGAGGGATGGCTACACCTTC. The encoded protein is CAIRSATRDTGRDGYTF.

The chain has TRBV4-1 and TRBJ2-7, with a weak D call TRBD1 (6 bases). Germline CDR1 reads MGHRA; CDR2 reads YSYEKL. The CDR3 has 13 residues. The V and J ends lost 3 bases and 3 bases respectively, with 9 bases between them. CDR3: CASSQDRFYEQYF. Written as DNA, the CDR3 is TGCGCCAGCAGCCAGGACAGATTCTACGAGCAGTACTTC.

The chain couples TRBV27 to TRBJ2-5, with a tentative D call TRBD1 (6 bases). The CDR3 has 16 residues. The germline V and J ends were trimmed by 5 bases and 4 bases, with 20 bases remaining between them. CDR1 and CDR2 (germline): MNHEY, SMNVEV (reference sequence). The CDR3 here is CASSPWGHKIVETQYF. DNA for the CDR3: TGTGCCAGCAGTCCTTGGGGACACAAAATTGTAGAGACCCAGTACTTC.